This TCR beta chain was sequenced during a study of blood T cell repertoires in COVID-19. Seattle's enrolled individuals joined amid active infection and were then monitored longitudinally. The CDR3 extends over 16 amino acids. Germline CDR1 is SEHNR and CDR2 is FQNEAQ (reference sequence). V was pared by 5 bases and J by 4 bases, with 7 bases of the junction left unmatched. Only in-frame clones appear in the TCRdb table, and some are missing; sequencing was by immunoSEQ multiplex PCR. The repertoire holds some 290,000 clones, with 90% as singletons. Input material: peripheral blood. The sequence was obtained from a woman in her twenties or thirties with COVID-19, enrolled during active disease. The chain employs TRBV7-9 and TRBJ2-1, with 11 nucleotides matching TRBD2. The CDR3 protein is CASSQSGLAVYNEQFF. In nucleotides, the CDR3 is TGTGCCAGCAGCCAATCGGGACTAGCGGTTTACAATGAGCAGTTCTTC.